This TCR beta chain was sequenced during a study of blood T cell repertoires in COVID-19 (dated by TCRdb to 2019 to 2021). The study in broad terms: Samples covering the acute and convalescent phases of COVID-19 were provided by collaborators in the United States, Italy and Spain. The material from the prospective study consisted of cDNA or gDNA derived from T cells, B-cell-depleted T cells, or PBMCs. The dataset comprised deeply sampled blood TCRbeta repertoires from subjects exposed to, actively infected with, or recovered from COVID-19. The repertoires were released in a freely available public database meant as a resource for research on the immune response to SARS-CoV-2. Samples came from the ongoing ImmuneRACE study (first 160 participants) plus 1,254 subjects from 6 global collaborators. The sample metadata nearly always contained a de-identified subject ID, COVID-19 status, age in years and sex. HLA class I and class II types, where available, came from metadata supplied by the sample provider rather than from assay-based typing.

The immunoSEQ Assay, a bias-controlled multiplex PCR, was used to amplify TCRbeta CDR3 regions from genomic DNA. Per the original workflow: The number of nucleated cells in each sample was estimated from the amplification of reference gene primers within the assay. To quantify the absolute abundance of each unique TCRbeta CDR3 rearrangement, sequence reads were collapsed and filtered. For each sample, productive Simpson clonality was calculated by taking the square root of Simpson's diversity index across productive rearrangements. Drawn from immuneACCESS, this table holds only the in-frame rearrangements with V and J called that TCRdb kept. Clones are partly lost; checked studies trace under half to an unresolved V gene and leave the rest unexplained. V and J calls and clone size are as listed in that table; D and trimming were resolved from the DNA. The sample data list about 110,000 clones, and 70% to 85% of these were observed just once. Of the sample, around 20% is held by the ten largest clones.

What the research found in general, with its limitations: The quantity of clinical and demographic metadata differed by source and by participant and was supplied without curation.

The collaborating institutions used their own protocols to collect whole blood in K2EDTA tubes. For TCRbeta analysis, collaborators shipped samples as frozen whole blood, isolated PBMCs, or DNA extracted from either of those sample types. From a lookup of the germline V gene (reference sequence), CDR1 and CDR2 are PRHDT and FYEKMQ. Cut back by 5 bases and 3 bases, the V and J ends lie 22 bases apart. From the cysteine through the phenylalanine, the CDR3 covers 17 amino acids. Only the CDR3 region is kept as DNA, spanning 51 bases read in frame from base 1. Worth noting for this clone: The clone's antigen remains unknown. No much larger clonotype is one base removed from it; base qualities were not supplied.

The rearrangement joined TRBV13 to TRBJ1-1; the D gene is possibly TRBD1, with 5 bases matching. Sequencing was done on a sample of peripheral blood. This receptor was identified in a man aged 65-85 years with active or convalescent COVID-19. The DNA sequence is given as TGTGCCAGCAGCCCCTCCGCGGGGTCCCCGGGGGACACTGAAGCTTTCTTT. It translates to CASSPSAGSPGDTEAFF.